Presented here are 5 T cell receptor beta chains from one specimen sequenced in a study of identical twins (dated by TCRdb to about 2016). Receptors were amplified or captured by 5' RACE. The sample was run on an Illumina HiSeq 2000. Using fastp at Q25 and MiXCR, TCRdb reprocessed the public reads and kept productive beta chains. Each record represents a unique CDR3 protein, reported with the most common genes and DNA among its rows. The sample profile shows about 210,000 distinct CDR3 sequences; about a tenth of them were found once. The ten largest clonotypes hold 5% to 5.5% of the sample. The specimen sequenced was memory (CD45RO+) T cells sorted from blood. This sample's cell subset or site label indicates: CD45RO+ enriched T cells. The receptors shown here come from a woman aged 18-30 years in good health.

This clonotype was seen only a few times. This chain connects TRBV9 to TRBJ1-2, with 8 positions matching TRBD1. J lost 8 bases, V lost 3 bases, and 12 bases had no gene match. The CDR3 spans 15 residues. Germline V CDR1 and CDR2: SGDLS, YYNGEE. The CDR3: CASSGPGGSGSGYTF. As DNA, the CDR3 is TGTGCCAGCAGCGGCCCAGGGGGCTCTGGGTCGGGCTACACCTTC.

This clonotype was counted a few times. The CDR3 protein is CSAPAGTSNEQFF. CDR3 in DNA: TGCAGTGCTCCTGCCGGGACAAGCAATGAGCAGTTCTTC. V gene TRBV20-1 combines with J gene TRBJ2-1; perhaps TRBD1 as D (6 bases). Looked up from germline, CDR1 is DFQATT and CDR2 is SNEGSKA (reference sequence). The ends were cut back, 5 bases at V and 6 bases at J, with 14 bases in the middle. This CDR3 has 13 residues.

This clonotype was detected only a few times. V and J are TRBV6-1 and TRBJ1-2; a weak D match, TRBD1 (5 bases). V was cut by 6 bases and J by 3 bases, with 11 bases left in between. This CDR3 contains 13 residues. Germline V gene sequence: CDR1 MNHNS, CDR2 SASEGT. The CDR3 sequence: CASRRDPDYGYTF. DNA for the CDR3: TGTGCCAGCAGAAGGGACCCGGACTATGGCTACACCTTC.

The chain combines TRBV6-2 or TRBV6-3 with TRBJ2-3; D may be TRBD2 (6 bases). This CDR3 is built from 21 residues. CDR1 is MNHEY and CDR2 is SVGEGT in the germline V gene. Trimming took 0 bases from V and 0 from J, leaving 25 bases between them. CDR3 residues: CASSYSGVDYLKITSTDTQYF. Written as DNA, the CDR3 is TGTGCCAGCAGTTACTCGGGGGTGGACTACTTAAAAATTACTAGCACAGATACGCAGTATTTT.

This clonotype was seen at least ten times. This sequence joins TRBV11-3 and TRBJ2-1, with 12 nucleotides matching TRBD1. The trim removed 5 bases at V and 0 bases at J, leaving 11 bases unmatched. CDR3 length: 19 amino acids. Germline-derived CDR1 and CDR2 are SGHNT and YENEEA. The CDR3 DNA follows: TGTGCCAGCAGCCGATACGGGACAGGGGGCCCTAGCTCCTACAATGAGCAGTTCTTC. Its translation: CASSRYGTGGPSSYNEQFF.